This entry lists 23 T cell receptor beta chains sequenced from one sample in a study of T cell responses to AZD1222 COVID-19 vaccine. The repertoire was sequenced with immunoSEQ multiplex PCR; TCRdb's copy has only in-frame clones and lacks some. The sample lists over 110,000 clones; roughly 90% were seen once. Sequences were derived from peripheral blood, sampled on day 0 of AZD1222 vaccination. These receptors originate from an adult in good health.

J is TRBJ1-5 and V is TRBV19, with 7 bases matching TRBD1. J gave up 7 bases and V 8 bases, and 8 bases lay outside the gene matches. Germline V lookup: CDR1 LNHDA, CDR2 SQIVND (reference sequence). The CDR3 totals 13 residues. CDR3 sequence: CASRQGLGQPQHF. CDR3 in DNA: TGTGCCAGTCGACAGGGTCTAGGACAGCCCCAGCATTTT.

CDR3 region: CASSVEPEVLVSGELFF. The CDR3 DNA reads as TGTGCCAGCAGCGTAGAGCCCGAGGTACTAGTTTCCGGGGAGCTGTTTTTT. The J gene is TRBJ2-2, the V gene TRBV9; D is possibly TRBD2 (5 bases). Germline V gives CDR1 SGDLS, CDR2 YYNGEE. V lost 0 bases and J 6 bases, leaving 18 bases between the germline ends. The CDR3 totals 17 residues.

The chain combines TRBV5-6 with TRBJ2-7, with a weak D call TRBD2 (6 bases). V lost 0 bases to trimming and J lost 0 bases, with 13 bases between them. Germline CDR1 reads SGHDT; CDR2 reads YYEEEE. The CDR3 consists of 16 residues. CDR3 bases: TGTGCCAGCAGCTTGGCCATCGGGGGAGGCTCCTACGAGCAGTACTTC. Protein product: CASSLAIGGGSYEQYF.

The chain links TRBV30 to TRBJ1-2, with TRBD1 as a possible D gene (6 bases). Germline V gives CDR1 GTSNPN, CDR2 SVGIG (reference sequence). V dropped 1 base and J dropped 4 bases, with 16 bases sitting between them. This CDR3 comprises 15 residues. CDR3 loop: CAWSASFRGAYGYTF. In DNA form, the CDR3 reads TGTGCCTGGAGTGCCAGCTTCCGGGGGGCCTATGGCTACACCTTC. The whole variable domain, remainder taken from reference TRBV30 and TRBJ1-2, is SQTIHQWPATLVQPVGSPLSLECTVEGTSNPNLYWYRQAAGRGLQLLFYSVGIGQISSEVPQNLSASRPQDRQFILSSKKLLLSDSGFYLCAWSASFRGAYGYTFGSGTRLTVV.

The chain is built from TRBV29-1 and TRBJ2-2; 12 nucleotides match TRBD2. This CDR3 is 14 amino acids long. V dropped 5 bases and J dropped 5; count of bases not matched to a gene: 3. Germline-derived CDR1 and CDR2 are SQVTM and ANQGSEA. CDR3 residues: CSVKTSGRTGELFF. The CDR3 DNA sequence: TGCAGCGTTAAGACTAGCGGGAGAACCGGGGAGCTGTTTTTT.

This clone was detected only once. This sequence joins TRBV7-2 and TRBJ2-5; 8 positions agree with TRBD2. Germline lookup yields CDR1 SGHTA and CDR2 FQGNSA. J was trimmed by 2 bases and V by 5 bases; bases with no gene match: 7. This CDR3 is 15 amino acids long. The CDR3 protein is CASSGAGGQQETQYF. As DNA, the CDR3 is TGTGCCAGCAGCGGGGCGGGAGGTCAACAAGAGACCCAGTACTTC.

The gene calls are TRBV3-1 (or the pseudogene TRBV3-2) and TRBJ2-6, with unresolved D. Germline V gene lookup returns CDR1 LGHDT and CDR2 YNNKEL (reference sequence). V was pared by 0 bases and J by 0 bases, with 15 bases between. The CDR3 spans 19 residues. The CDR3 loop reads CASSQDLVADPSGANVLTF. As DNA, the CDR3 is TGTGCCAGCAGCCAAGATCTCGTCGCGGACCCCTCTGGGGCCAACGTCCTGACTTTC.

The chain joins TRBV25-1 to TRBJ2-6, with unresolved D. This CDR3 spans 14 amino acids. V lost 6 bases and J lost 0, with 6 bases in between. The germline gives CDR1 MGHDK, CDR2 SYGVNS. In DNA, the CDR3 is TGTGCCAGCAGCCCAAGCTCTGGGGCCAACGTCCTGACTTTC. Protein: CASSPSSGANVLTF.

This clone has more than one count but fewer than ten. The rearrangement uses TRBV12-5 and TRBJ2-3, with a tentative D call TRBD2 (6 bases). V lost 7 bases and J 2 bases, leaving 10 bases between the germline ends. Germline CDR1 reads LGHNT; CDR2 reads FRNRAP. This CDR3 has 13 amino acids. CDR3 region: CASAGEDTDTQYF. The CDR3 DNA reads TGTGCTAGTGCGGGGGAAGACACAGATACGCAGTATTTT.

The chain employs TRBV2 and TRBJ1-5, with unresolved D. Germline V gene data show CDR1 as SNHLY and CDR2 as FYNNEI. The ends were cut back, 2 bases at V and 5 bases at J, with 13 bases in the middle. This CDR3 spans 15 amino acids. CDR3 bases: TGTGCCAGCAGTGAAAACACCGTGGCGGATCAGCCCCAGCATTTT. The encoded protein is CASSENTVADQPQHF.

The chain has TRBV28 and TRBJ2-1; D possibly corresponds to TRBD2 (6 bases). This CDR3 is built from 14 residues. The germline V gene encodes CDR1 MDHEN and CDR2 SYDVKM. V was pared by 10 bases and J by 2 bases, with 15 bases between. The CDR3 DNA reads as TGTGCCACTAATATAGCGGATGCCTACAATGAGCAGTTCTTC. Protein sequence: CATNIADAYNEQFF.

The chain uses TRBV6-6 and TRBJ1-1; no definite D call. V shed 7 bases and J shed 5 bases, with 14 bases lying between them. CDR3 length: 13 amino acids. Germline-derived CDR1 and CDR2 are MNHNY and SVGAGI (reference sequence). DNA of the CDR3: TGTGCCAGCACCAACTCAGGAGGAACTGAAGCTTTCTTT. Its translation is CASTNSGGTEAFF.

The gene calls are TRBV5-1 and TRBJ2-1, with no clear D. This CDR3 contains 15 residues. The V end was cut by 7 bases, the J end by 0 bases, with 14 bases between. Germline CDR1 and CDR2: SGHRS and YFSETQ. The CDR3 DNA follows: TGCGCCAGCTTCGGCCTGGATAGCTCCTACAATGAGCAGTTCTTC. Its protein is CASFGLDSSYNEQFF.

This chain links TRBV19 with TRBJ1-2; 7 bases fit TRBD1. Germline loops: CDR1 LNHDA, CDR2 SQIVND (reference sequence). With V trimmed by 7 bases and J by 7 bases, 6 bases remained unmatched. CDR3 length equals 12 residues. CDR3 in amino acids: CASNRQGTGYTF. In DNA form, the CDR3 reads TGTGCCAGTAATAGACAGGGAACTGGCTACACCTTC. The full variable domain, rest sourced from reference TRBV19 and TRBJ1-2, is DGGITQSPKYLFRKEGQNVTLSCEQNLNHDAMYWYRQDPGQGLRLIYYSQIVNDFQKGDIAEGYSVSREKKESFPLTVTSAQKNPTAFYLCASNRQGTGYTFGSGTRLTVV.

Details on this clone: The germline gene is not matched at one end of the junction; a read error may be the cause. CDR3 protein: CARSRDRAYTIYF. The CDR3 bases are TGCGCCAGAAGTCGGGACAGGGCGTACACCATATATTTT. V gene TRBV23-1 combines with J gene TRBJ1-3, with TRBD1 matching 9 bases. TRBV23-1 is placed among ORFs of uncertain function. This CDR3 region has 13 residues.

The CDR3 protein is CAISDRGMDQPQHF. The CDR3 bases are TGTGCCATCAGTGACAGGGGGATGGATCAGCCCCAGCATTTT. The genes are TRBV10-3 and TRBJ1-5, with TRBD1 matching over 7 bases. Trimming cost V 3 bases and J 5 bases; bases outside gene matches: 4. CDR1 and CDR2 (germline): ENHRY, SYGVKD. The CDR3 has 14 residues.

This chain connects TRBV3-1 (or the pseudogene TRBV3-2) to TRBJ1-3; maybe TRBD1 (6 bases). This CDR3 contains 17 residues. Germline values: CDR1 LGHDT, CDR2 YNNKEL (reference sequence). The germline V and J ends were trimmed by 3 bases and 4 bases, with 19 bases remaining between them. CDR3 DNA sequence: TGTGCCAGCAGCCATTTTGATTTCGGGGGCTACGGAAACACCATATATTTT. Its protein is CASSHFDFGGYGNTIYF.

The chain employs TRBV27 and TRBJ1-3, with D maybe TRBD1 (6 bases). The CDR3 runs to 15 residues. Germline V gene sequence: CDR1 MNHEY, CDR2 SMNVEV (reference sequence). Trimming shortened V by 0 bases and J by 4 bases, and 10 bases separated the two germline ends. CDR3 DNA sequence: TGTGCCAGCAGTTTATCGGGGGCACGGGGAAACACCATATATTTT. This codes for CASSLSGARGNTIYF.

V is TRBV6-1 and J is TRBJ2-7; the D is unclear. V lost 0 bases and J lost 6, with 6 bases in between. CDR1 and CDR2 (germline): MNHNS, SASEGT. This CDR3 region has 12 residues. The DNA for the CDR3 is TGTGCCAGCAGTGAAGCGTTCCGCGAGCAGTACTTC. Translated: CASSEAFREQYF.

This clone was detected once. J is TRBJ2-1 and V is TRBV7-6; the D gene could be TRBD1 or TRBD2 (5 bases each). CDR3 length: 17 residues. Trimming removed 1 base from V and 6 bases from J, with 19 bases in between. The germline V gene encodes CDR1 SGHVS and CDR2 FNYEAQ. CDR3 loop: CASSLGLGRPSSNEQFF. The DNA for the CDR3 is TGTGCCAGCAGCTTAGGTCTGGGACGCCCTTCCAGCAATGAGCAGTTCTTC.

This clone has a single count. The chain employs TRBV27 and TRBJ1-4, with D possibly TRBD1 on 5 matching bases. This CDR3 region has 16 residues. Looked up from germline, CDR1 is MNHEY and CDR2 is SMNVEV (reference sequence). Trimming took 2 bases from V and 12 from J, leaving 22 bases between them. DNA of the CDR3: TGTGCCAGCAGTTTAAGGGGAAGCGGATACTCGAGAGAACTGTTTTTT. This codes for CASSLRGSGYSRELFF. The full variable domain, with the rest looked up from reference TRBV27 and TRBJ1-4, is EAQVTQNPRYLITVTGKKLTVTCSQNMNHEYMSWYRQDPGLGLRQIYYSMNVEVTDKGDVPEGYKVSRKEKRNFPLILESPSPNQTSLYFCASSLRGSGYSRELFFGSGTQLSVL.

This chain joins TRBV20-1 and TRBJ2-7, with 8 bases fitting TRBD1. This CDR3 has 10 residues. The germline CDR1 and CDR2 sequences are DFQATT and SNEGSKA (reference sequence). This chain's CDR3 is CRTDRGEQYF. The CDR3 DNA reads TGCAGGACAGACAGGGGAGAGCAGTACTTC.

The genes are TRBV6-2 or TRBV6-3 and TRBJ2-1, with a tentative D call TRBD2 (6 bases). Germline CDR1 reads MNHEY; CDR2 reads SVGEGT. CDR3 length: 15 residues. Trimming cost V 4 bases and J 3 bases, with 13 bases left between them. CDR3: CASSSPGTYYNEQFF. Written as DNA, the CDR3 is TGTGCCAGCAGTTCGCCCGGGACTTACTACAATGAGCAGTTCTTC.